The 3 T cell receptor beta chains listed next were all sequenced from one sample in a study of prognosis after radiotherapy for stage I lung cancer. Genomic DNA provided the template from which TCR beta CDR3 was amplified by two-round multiplex PCR. Primers targeting each individual TRBV and TRBJ gene were applied in first-round PCR. TCRdb recomputed calls from the multiplex PCR reads with MiXCR, one row per CDR3 protein. This table has over 15,000 distinct CDR3 sequences, about 60% appearing once. This sample comprised PBMCs, obtained before or after stereotactic body radiation therapy (not recorded which). The source is a donor over 45 with non-small cell lung cancer.

With respect to this clonotype: The junction shows a germline mismatch at one end, possibly a read error. This chain joins TRBV2 and TRBJ2-1, with 7 nucleotides matching TRBD1. The CDR3 sequence is 13 residues long. The germline CDR1 and CDR2 sequences are SNHLY and FYNNEI. CDR3 bases: TGTGCCATCAGTGTGACAGGGTACGATGAGCAGTTCTTC. Its protein is CAISVTGYDEQFF.

The rearrangement joins TRBV20-1 to TRBJ2-7; perhaps TRBD2 as D (6 bases). Germline V gene sequence: CDR1 DFQATT, CDR2 SNEGSKA (reference sequence). This CDR3 region has 13 residues. The V and J ends lost 8 bases and 0 bases respectively, with 14 bases between them. The CDR3 DNA reads as TGCAGTTCTCCGACTAGATCCTCCTACGAGCAGTACTTC. Protein sequence: CSSPTRSSYEQYF.

This clonotype came up once. This sequence is one base from a far larger clone and is likely a read error. This chain joins TRBV6-8 and TRBJ2-2; either TRBD1 or TRBD2 may supply D (5 bases each). Germline CDR1 reads MNHGY; CDR2 reads SAAAGT. The CDR3 is made up of 18 amino acids. CDR3 loop: CASSYSEWRAHGTGDLFF. The CDR3 DNA is TGTGCCAGCAGTTACTCGGAATGGCGGGCACATGGGACCGGGGATCTGTTTTTT.